This passage covers 28 T cell receptor beta chains from one sample sequenced in a study of CD8 T cells in Susac syndrome (dated by TCRdb to the late 2010s). The method was the immunoSEQ multiplex PCR assay. RNA was extracted with the RNeasy kit and 0.5 to 1 ug was reverse transcribed using random hexamers. Clones were called with MiXCR by TCRdb after fastp trimmed the public reads at Q25, and only in-frame beta chains were retained. Each entry is one CDR3 protein sequence, shown with its most common DNA and genes. Within this sample are hundreds of thousands of distinct CDR3 sequences, with around 89% of them counted one time only. The leading ten clones occupy approximately 0.2% of the sample. Sequencing used CD8+ T cells from PBMCs. These receptors originate from a human donor with multiple sclerosis.

CDR3 region: CASRADRGPVGYTF. The CDR3, as DNA: TGTGCCAGCAGGGCCGACAGGGGGCCGGTTGGCTACACCTTC. This sequence joins TRBV2 and TRBJ1-2; 10 bases are shared with TRBD1. CDR1 is SNHLY and CDR2 is FYNNEI in the germline V gene. After removal of 6 bases from V and 7 bases from J, the junction contained 8 bases not matched to a gene. This CDR3 region has 14 residues. The full variable domain, its missing parts supplied by reference TRBV2 and TRBJ1-2, is EPEVTQTPSHQVTQMGQEVILRCVPISNHLYFYWYRQILGQKVEFLVSFYNNEISEKSEIFDDQFSVERPDGSNFTLKIRSTKLEDSAMYFCASRADRGPVGYTFGSGTRLTVV.

This sequence joins TRBV27 and TRBJ2-7; D call uncertain. This CDR3 has 13 residues. The germline V gene has CDR1 MNHEY and CDR2 SMNVEV (reference sequence). The V gene lost 0 bases and the J gene lost 1 base, with 4 bases spanning the gap. The chain's CDR3 is CASSLSQSYEQYF. CDR3 in DNA: TGTGCCAGCAGTTTATCCCAGTCCTACGAGCAGTACTTC.

The chain has TRBV6-2 or TRBV6-3 and TRBJ2-7; 11 nucleotides line up with TRBD1. Unmatched junction bases numbered 7, after V lost 2 bases and J lost 4 bases. The CDR3 has 16 residues. The germline gives CDR1 MNHEY, CDR2 SVGEGT. CDR3 bases: TGTGCCAGCAGTTACCCGTGGACAGGGGGCAGATACGAGCAGTACTTC. Residues: CASSYPWTGGRYEQYF.

The sample holds many counts of this clonotype. V usage is TRBV27 and J usage is TRBJ1-5; 10 bases fit TRBD1. The CDR3 is made up of 15 amino acids. Germline CDR1 and CDR2: MNHEY and SMNVEV (reference sequence). Trimming removed 3 bases from V and 2 bases from J; junction bases left unmatched: 1. CDR3 nucleotides: TGTGCCAGCAGTTTGGGGACAGGGGGCAATCAGCCCCAGCATTTT. This codes for CASSLGTGGNQPQHF.

The rearrangement links TRBV3-1 to TRBJ1-5; possible D gene TRBD1, 5 bases. This CDR3 is built from 14 residues. Trimming left V 6 bases short and J 8 bases short, with 17 bases between. CDR1 LGHDT and CDR2 YNNKEL come from the germline V gene (reference sequence). The CDR3 loop is CASRPGTDIEPQHF. CDR3 sequence (DNA): TGTGCCAGCAGGCCCGGGACCGACATTGAGCCCCAGCATTTT.

For this clonotype: The germline gene is not matched at one end of the junction; a read error may be the cause. The chain employs TRBV18 and TRBJ2-4, with a possible D match to TRBD1 (6 bases). Germline V gene data show CDR1 as KGHSH and CDR2 as LQKENI. There are 11 residues in the CDR3. CDR3 amino acids: CASSPHRAEDF. As DNA, the CDR3 is TGTGCCAGCTCACCACACAGGGCGGAGGACTTC.

The V gene is TRBV20-1, the J gene TRBJ2-3, with 7 nucleotides matching TRBD1. Germline assignment: CDR1 DFQATT and CDR2 SNEGSKA (reference sequence). The junction had 10 bases not matched to a gene; V was cut back by 1 base and J by 6 bases. This CDR3 has 15 amino acids. The CDR3 spells CSARGRDRVRDTQYF. The CDR3 nucleotides are TGCAGTGCTAGAGGCCGCGACAGGGTCAGGGATACGCAGTATTTT.

The gene calls are TRBV29-1 and TRBJ2-7, with TRBD1 matching 9 bases. This CDR3 has 13 residues. V lost 6 bases and J lost 2; bases outside the gene matches: 5. Germline values: CDR1 SQVTM, CDR2 ANQGSEA. CDR3 sequence: CSVGTGTTYEQYF. The CDR3 DNA is TGCAGCGTGGGGACAGGGACAACCTACGAGCAGTACTTC.

V gene TRBV4-1 combines with J gene TRBJ2-7; D gene uncertain. The CDR3 spans 14 residues. Trimming pared 0 bases from V and 2 bases from J, leaving 8 bases between. Per the germline V gene, CDR1 is MGHRA and CDR2 is YSYEKL. The CDR3 nucleotides are TGCGCCAGCAGCCAAGATCTAACTCCCTACGAGCAGTACTTC. Protein sequence: CASSQDLTPYEQYF.

V usage is TRBV12-3 or TRBV12-4 and J usage is TRBJ2-3; the match to TRBD2 covers 7 bases. The ends lost 1 base at V and 4 bases at J; junction bases unmatched: 11. The CDR3 consists of 17 residues. The CDR3 loop is CASSLGDGGSVSDTQYF. CDR3 bases: TGTGCCAGCAGTTTAGGTGACGGCGGGAGTGTTTCAGATACGCAGTATTTT.

A single count supports this clonotype. The chain has TRBV20-1 and TRBJ2-7, with 8 bases that match TRBD2. The germline V gene has CDR1 DFQATT and CDR2 SNEGSKA (reference sequence). The CDR3 spans 15 residues. V trimming: 1 base; J trimming: 1 base; junction bases outside the gene matches: 6. The CDR3 here is CSARALAGSSYEQYF. The CDR3 DNA is TGCAGTGCTAGAGCTTTAGCGGGGAGTTCCTACGAGCAGTACTTC.

The chain couples TRBV12-3 or TRBV12-4 to TRBJ2-5; tentative D call: TRBD1 (5 bases). This CDR3 has 13 residues. Trimming removed 4 bases from V and 7 bases from J, with 13 bases in between. This CDR3 is CASSSTGLGTQYF. The CDR3 region has the DNA TGTGCCAGCAGTTCCACAGGATTAGGGACCCAGTACTTC.

The chain has TRBV27 and TRBJ2-5, with 7 nucleotides matching TRBD1. The trim removed 4 bases at V and 3 bases at J, leaving 2 bases unmatched. The CDR3 spans 13 residues. CDR1 and CDR2 from the germline V gene are MNHEY and SMNVEV (reference sequence). The CDR3 loop reads CASSYTGEETQYF. The DNA for the CDR3 is TGTGCCAGCAGTTACACAGGGGAAGAGACCCAGTACTTC.

The chain links TRBV6-5 to TRBJ2-6, with D possibly being TRBD1 (6 bases). Looked up from germline, CDR1 is MNHEY and CDR2 is SVGAGI. V lost 6 bases to trimming and J lost 4 bases, with 13 bases between them. The CDR3 is 15 residues long. CDR3 protein: CASSNRVTGANVLTF. The CDR3 coding sequence is TGTGCCAGCAGCAACAGGGTAACAGGGGCCAACGTCCTGACTTTC.

This clonotype turned up a few times. The chain couples TRBV29-1 to TRBJ2-3; D perhaps matches TRBD1 (5 bases). The CDR3 is made up of 14 amino acids. Per the germline V gene, CDR1 is SQVTM and CDR2 is ANQGSEA. The germline V and J ends were trimmed by 5 bases and 3 bases, with 15 bases remaining between them. Here the CDR3 reads CSVLPRVGTDTQYF. The CDR3 nucleotides read TGCAGCGTTCTCCCCAGGGTGGGAACAGATACGCAGTATTTT.

The V call is TRBV6-2 or TRBV6-3, the J call TRBJ2-3; 7 bases fit TRBD2. CDR1 MNHEY and CDR2 SVGEGT come from the germline V gene. The CDR3 extends over 16 amino acids. J was trimmed by 6 bases and V by 2 bases; bases with no gene match: 11. In DNA, the CDR3 is TGTGCCAGCAGTTACACTACTAGCGTAAGCGTGGATACGCAGTATTTT. Its protein is CASSYTTSVSVDTQYF.

The DNA of the CDR3 is TGTGCCAGTAGACTAGGGCCGAACACTGAAGCTTTCTTT. Translating gives CASRLGPNTEAFF. This chain joins TRBV19 and TRBJ1-1; unclear D gene. Germline V gene lookup returns CDR1 LNHDA and CDR2 SQIVND (reference sequence). The V and J ends lost 6 bases and 1 base respectively, with 9 bases between them. CDR3 length equals 13 residues.

The genes are TRBV20-1 and TRBJ2-7, with D perhaps assigned TRBD1 or TRBD2 (6 bases each). Germline values: CDR1 DFQATT, CDR2 SNEGSKA (reference sequence). CDR3 length equals 14 residues. V was shortened by 6 bases and J by 4 bases, with 19 bases between the two germline ends. CDR3 nucleotides: TGCAGTGCCGGGGGCTCGGGTGGAGCTTACGAGCAGTACTTC. It yields the protein CSAGGSGGAYEQYF.

This chain links TRBV3-1 with TRBJ2-2; a possible D gene is TRBD2 (5 bases). Trimming removed 4 bases at V and 5 bases at J, with 8 bases between. The CDR3 consists of 13 residues. Looked up from germline, CDR1 is LGHDT and CDR2 is YNNKEL (reference sequence). In nucleotides, the CDR3 is TGTGCCAGCAGCCGGGGAGAGACCGGGGAGCTGTTTTTT. Protein sequence: CASSRGETGELFF. The full variable domain, with the rest looked up from reference TRBV3-1 and TRBJ2-2, is DTAVSQTPKYLVTQMGNDKSIKCEQNLGHDTMYWYKQDSKKFLKIMFSYNNKELIINETVPNRFSPKSPDKAHLNLHINSLELGDSAVYFCASSRGETGELFFGEGSRLTVL.

The rearrangement links TRBV7-8 to TRBJ2-5; 7 nucleotides line up with TRBD2. The CDR3 is 14 amino acids. The ends lost 5 bases at V and 5 bases at J; junction bases unmatched: 8. Germline CDR1 SGHVS, CDR2 FQNEAQ. CDR3 DNA: TGTGCCAGCAGCCCAAGCGGGCGGGGGGAGACCCAGTACTTC. Its translation is CASSPSGRGETQYF. Full variable domain (remainder filled in from reference TRBV7-8 and TRBJ2-5): GAGVSQSPRYKVAKRGQDVALRCDPISGHVSLFWYQQALGQGPEFLTYFQNEAQLDKSGLPSDRFFAERPEGSVSTLKIQRTQQEDSAVYLCASSPSGRGETQYFGPGTRLLVL.

The chain couples TRBV10-3 to TRBJ2-7; 7 bases are a match to TRBD2. CDR3 length: 13 residues. CDR1 and CDR2 from the germline V gene are ENHRY and SYGVKD. V trimming: 3 bases; J trimming: 3 bases; junction bases outside the gene matches: 2. The CDR3 loop reads CAISEASGYEQYF. DNA for the CDR3: TGTGCCATCAGTGAAGCTAGCGGCTACGAGCAGTACTTC.

On this clonotype: One junction end disagrees with the germline gene, perhaps due to a read error. The chain combines TRBV5-1 with TRBJ2-7; D is perhaps TRBD2 (6 bases). CDR1 is SGHRS and CDR2 is YFSETQ in the germline V gene. This CDR3 has 14 amino acids. In DNA, the CDR3 is TGTGCCAGCAGCTTTGGAGGGTCCAGTTGCGAGCAGTACTTC. It codes for CASSFGGSSCEQYF.

Here the CDR3 DNA reads TGCAGCGTTGATGGGACTAGCGGCTTTGGTGGTGAGCAGTTCTTC. Translation gives CSVDGTSGFGGEQFF. V gene TRBV29-1 combines with J gene TRBJ2-1; TRBD2 agrees at 11 bases. Losses at the gene ends were 3 bases for V and 9 bases for J; bases not matched to a gene: 10. Germline V gene lookup returns CDR1 SQVTM and CDR2 ANQGSEA. This CDR3 is 15 amino acids long.

The chain links TRBV28 to TRBJ1-1; D gene ambiguous. The V and J ends lost 7 bases and 1 base respectively, with 13 bases between them. CDR1 is MDHEN, CDR2 SYDVKM, per germline. CDR3 size: 14 residues. The chain's CDR3 is CASKGVWGNTEAFF. The CDR3 DNA reads as TGTGCCAGCAAAGGTGTTTGGGGGAACACTGAAGCTTTCTTT.

The chain joins TRBV3-1 to TRBJ2-1; TRBD2 matches 10 bases. J lost 4 bases, V lost 3 bases, and 30 bases had no gene match. The V gene's germline CDR1 is LGHDT and CDR2 YNNKEL (reference sequence). This CDR3 spans 24 amino acids. In DNA form, the CDR3 reads TGTGCCAGCAGCCATCGTACCGGGACTAGCGTTATAAGTTATAGGGTGTGGACATACAATGAGCAGTTCTTC. The encoded protein is CASSHRTGTSVISYRVWTYNEQFF.

The chain combines TRBV20-1 with TRBJ2-7; 9 nucleotides line up with TRBD2. The CDR3 sequence is 15 residues long. V was clipped by 2 bases and J by 0 bases; unmatched bases: 5. Looked up from germline, CDR1 is DFQATT and CDR2 is SNEGSKA (reference sequence). The CDR3 coding sequence is TGCAGTGCTAGACGGACTAGCGAGGGCTCCTACGAGCAGTACTTC. The encoded protein is CSARRTSEGSYEQYF.

The chain employs TRBV3-1 and TRBJ2-1, with D unresolved. Per the germline V gene, CDR1 is LGHDT and CDR2 is YNNKEL (reference sequence). V lost 1 base and J lost 7, with 17 bases in between. CDR3 length: 16 amino acids. The CDR3 DNA reads as TGTGCCAGCAGCCAAGGATCGGGCCCCCTCGAGAATGAGCAGTTCTTC. Protein: CASSQGSGPLENEQFF.

The chain employs TRBV24-1 and TRBJ1-2; D possibly corresponds to TRBD1 (6 bases). Germline V CDR1 and CDR2: KGHDR, SFDVKD. The CDR3 runs to 14 residues. The germline V and J ends were trimmed by 9 bases and 6 bases, with 19 bases remaining between them. This CDR3 is CATFLLRGGDGYTF. The CDR3, as DNA: TGTGCCACCTTCTTACTTCGAGGGGGGGATGGCTACACCTTC.